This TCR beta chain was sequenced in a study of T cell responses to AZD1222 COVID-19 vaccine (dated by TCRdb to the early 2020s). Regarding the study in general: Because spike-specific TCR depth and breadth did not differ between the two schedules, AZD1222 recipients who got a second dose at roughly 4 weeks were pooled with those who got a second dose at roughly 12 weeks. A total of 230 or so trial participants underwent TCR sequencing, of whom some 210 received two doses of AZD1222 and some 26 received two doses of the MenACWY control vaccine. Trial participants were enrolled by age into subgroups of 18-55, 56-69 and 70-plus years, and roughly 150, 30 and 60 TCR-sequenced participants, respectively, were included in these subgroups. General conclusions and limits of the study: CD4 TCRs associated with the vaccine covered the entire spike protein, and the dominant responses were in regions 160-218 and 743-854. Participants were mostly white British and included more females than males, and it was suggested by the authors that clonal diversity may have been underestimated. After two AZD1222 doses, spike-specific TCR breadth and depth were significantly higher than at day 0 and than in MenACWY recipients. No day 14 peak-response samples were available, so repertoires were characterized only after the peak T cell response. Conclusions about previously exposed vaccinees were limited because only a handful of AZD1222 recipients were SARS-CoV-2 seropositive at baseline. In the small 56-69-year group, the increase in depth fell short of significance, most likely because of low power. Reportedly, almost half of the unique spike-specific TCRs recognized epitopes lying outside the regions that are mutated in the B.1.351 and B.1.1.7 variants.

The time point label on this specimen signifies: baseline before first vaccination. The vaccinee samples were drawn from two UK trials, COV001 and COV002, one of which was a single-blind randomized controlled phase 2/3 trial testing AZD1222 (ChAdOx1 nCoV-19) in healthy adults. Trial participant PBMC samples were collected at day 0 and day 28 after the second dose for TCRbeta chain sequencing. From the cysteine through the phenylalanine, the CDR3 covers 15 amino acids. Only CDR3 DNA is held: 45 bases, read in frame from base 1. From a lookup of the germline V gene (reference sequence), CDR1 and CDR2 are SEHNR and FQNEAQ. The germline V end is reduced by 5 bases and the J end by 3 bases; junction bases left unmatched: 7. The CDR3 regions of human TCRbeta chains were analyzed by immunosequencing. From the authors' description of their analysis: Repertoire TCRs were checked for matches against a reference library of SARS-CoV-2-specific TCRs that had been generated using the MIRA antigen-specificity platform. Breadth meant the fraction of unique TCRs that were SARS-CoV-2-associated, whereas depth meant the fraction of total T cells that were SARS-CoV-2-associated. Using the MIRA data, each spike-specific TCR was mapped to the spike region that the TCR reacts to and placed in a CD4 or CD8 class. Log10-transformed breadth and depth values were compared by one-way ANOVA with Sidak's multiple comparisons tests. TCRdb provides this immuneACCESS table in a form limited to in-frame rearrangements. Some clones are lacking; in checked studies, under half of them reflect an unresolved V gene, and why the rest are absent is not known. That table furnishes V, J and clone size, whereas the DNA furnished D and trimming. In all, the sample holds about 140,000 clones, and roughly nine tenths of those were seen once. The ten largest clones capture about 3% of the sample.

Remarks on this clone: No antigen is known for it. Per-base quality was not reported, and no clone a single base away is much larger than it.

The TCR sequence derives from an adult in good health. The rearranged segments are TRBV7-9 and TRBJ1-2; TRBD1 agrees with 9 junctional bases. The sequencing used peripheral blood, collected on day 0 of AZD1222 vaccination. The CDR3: CASSLLGQGHYGYTF. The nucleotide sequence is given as TGTGCCAGCAGCCTATTGGGACAGGGCCACTATGGCTACACCTTC.